Below are 30 T cell receptor beta chains sequenced from a single sample in a study of T cell repertoires in cytomegalovirus infection. One entry per CDR3 protein, called by TCRdb with MiXCR from the reads. The table includes almost 500,000 distinct CDR3 sequences, around 10% detected once. The specimen was PBMCs. These TCRs come from a human donor in good health (CMV status not recorded). Some clones in this sample may be carry-over from other donors' samples.

V gene TRBV5-1 combines with J gene TRBJ1-1; TRBD1 is a possible D gene (6 bases). Germline assignment: CDR1 SGHRS and CDR2 YFSETQ. The CDR3 runs to 15 residues. Trimming shortened V by 4 bases and J by 0 bases, and 13 bases separated the two germline ends. The CDR3 sequence: CASSEQQGMNTEAFF. The CDR3 nucleotides read TGCGCCAGCAGCGAGCAACAGGGCATGAACACTGAAGCTTTCTTT.

The chain combines TRBV15 with TRBJ2-7; 10 positions match TRBD1. This CDR3 is built from 15 residues. J gave up 4 bases and V 4 bases, and 7 bases lay outside the gene matches. Germline assignment: CDR1 LNHNV and CDR2 YYDKDF (reference sequence). In DNA, the CDR3 is TGTGCCACCAGCACCGAGCCGGGACAGGGGTACGAGCAGTACTTC. This encodes CATSTEPGQGYEQYF.

The gene calls are TRBV27 and TRBJ1-2, with TRBD1 matching 7 bases. Germline V lookup: CDR1 MNHEY, CDR2 SMNVEV (reference sequence). This CDR3 has 13 amino acids. The junction had 5 bases not matched to a gene; V was cut back by 6 bases and J by 4 bases. CDR3 DNA sequence: TGTGCCAGCAGAAGGGGGCTGGCCTATGGCTACACCTTC. It specifies CASRRGLAYGYTF.

This clonotype was detected a few times. The rearrangement joins TRBV6-2 or TRBV6-3 to TRBJ2-1; no firm D call. V was clipped by 4 bases and J by 8 bases, with 6 bases between them. The length of the CDR3 is 11 residues. Germline V gene sequence: CDR1 MNHEY, CDR2 SVGEGT. CDR3 coding DNA: TGTGCCAGCAGTTCTAGGCATGAGCAGTTCTTC. Amino acid sequence: CASSSRHEQFF.

This clonotype was found many times. This sequence joins TRBV7-2 and TRBJ2-1; possible D gene TRBD1, 5 bases. Germline V gives CDR1 SGHTA, CDR2 FQGNSA. V shed 8 bases and J shed 7 bases, with 12 bases lying between them. CDR3 length: 12 amino acids. CDR3 bases: TGTGCCAGCGGATTCAGGGTTAATGAGCAGTTCTTC. It encodes CASGFRVNEQFF.

This clonotype turned up a few times. Since a much larger clone is just one base distant, this may be a read error. The CDR3 DNA follows: TGTGCCATCAGTGAGGGGAGTAGTGACATGCAGTACTTC. Its translation is CAISEGSSDMQYF. The V call is TRBV10-3, the J call TRBJ2-4; D perhaps matches TRBD2 (5 bases). This CDR3 region has 13 residues. Looked up from germline, CDR1 is ENHRY and CDR2 is SYGVKD.

This clonotype was seen many times. The CDR3, as DNA: TGCGCCAGCAGCCAAGATTTAGGGCCTGTTGAGCAGTACTTC. Amino acids: CASSQDLGPVEQYF. V and J are TRBV4-1 and TRBJ2-7; no reliable D call. V was pared by 0 bases and J by 7 bases, with 13 bases between. The CDR3 runs to 14 residues. Per the germline V gene, CDR1 is MGHRA and CDR2 is YSYEKL.

The chain recombines TRBV6-5 with TRBJ2-7; D remains ambiguous. The length of the CDR3 is 11 residues. V gave up 8 bases and J gave up 6 bases, with 11 bases separating them. CDR1 is MNHEY, CDR2 SVGAGI, per germline. The CDR3 nucleotides read TGTGCCAGCTCCGACCGCTTCGAGCAGTACTTC. It specifies CASSDRFEQYF.

This clonotype was seen more than once but under ten times. This chain uses TRBV5-4 with TRBJ2-7; 7 bases map to TRBD1. J lost 3 bases, V lost 5 bases, and 8 bases had no gene match. Germline V lookup: CDR1 SGHNT, CDR2 YYREEE (reference sequence). This CDR3 region has 14 residues. CDR3 sequence (DNA): TGTGCCAGCAGGGGTATCAGGGGGAGCTACGAGCAGTACTTC. Residues: CASRGIRGSYEQYF.

The chain links TRBV15 to TRBJ1-1, with unresolved D. CDR1 is LNHNV, CDR2 YYDKDF, per germline (reference sequence). The CDR3 consists of 14 residues. V shed 5 bases and J shed 0 bases, with 10 bases lying between them. CDR3 residues: CATSPGVMNTEAFF. CDR3 sequence (DNA): TGTGCCACCAGCCCAGGAGTCATGAACACTGAAGCTTTCTTT.

This clonotype has ten or more counts. CDR3 nucleotide sequence: TGTGCCAGCACAAACACCCTTGAGCCCCAGCATTTT. Translating it yields CASTNTLEPQHF. This chain joins TRBV28 and TRBJ1-5, with no clear D. The CDR3 runs to 12 residues. The V end lost 7 bases, the J end lost 8 bases, and 12 bases lay between the germline ends. CDR1 and CDR2 (germline): MDHEN, SYDVKM.

This clonotype was found many times. The chain links TRBV7-2 to TRBJ2-5, with 7 positions matching TRBD1. Germline V gene lookup returns CDR1 SGHTA and CDR2 FQGNSA. Germline trimming cut 1 base from V and 4 bases from J; bases unmatched to any gene: 9. The CDR3 totals 16 residues. The CDR3 here is CASSLGSRGLGETQYF. In DNA form, the CDR3 reads TGTGCCAGCAGCTTAGGTTCGAGGGGGCTGGGAGAGACCCAGTACTTC.

This clonotype was seen ten or more times. The V and J genes are TRBV12-3 or TRBV12-4 and TRBJ1-6; D possibly corresponds to TRBD1 (5 bases). V lost 0 bases, J lost 10 bases, and 10 bases lay in between. The CDR3 spans 14 residues. The DNA for the CDR3 is TGTGCCAGCAGTTTAGCCAGGGCCGGCTCACCCCTCCACTTT. This translates into CASSLARAGSPLHF.

The sample holds many counts of this clonotype. The chain employs TRBV2 and TRBJ1-6, with D perhaps TRBD1 (5 bases). Germline CDR1 and CDR2: SNHLY and FYNNEI. V was shortened by 3 bases and J by 6 bases, with 15 bases between the two germline ends. This CDR3 has 16 amino acids. Here the CDR3 reads CASSEYRTDLNSPLHF. Written as DNA, the CDR3 is TGTGCCAGCAGTGAGTACAGGACGGATCTTAATTCACCCCTCCACTTT.

This clonotype was detected only a few times. V is TRBV11-2 and J is TRBJ1-2; the match to TRBD1 covers 10 bases. Germline CDR1 reads SGHAT; CDR2 reads FQNNGV. V trimming: 4 bases; J trimming: 4 bases; junction bases outside the gene matches: 9. This CDR3 spans 16 amino acids. CDR3: CASSSLTGGVGYGYTF. CDR3 DNA: TGTGCCAGCAGCTCATTGACAGGGGGCGTAGGCTATGGCTACACCTTC.

The gene calls are TRBV20-1 and TRBJ1-2; the D gene is possibly TRBD1 (5 bases). Between the trimmed V and J ends, which lost 0 bases and 4 bases, there was a span of 12 bases. The V gene's germline CDR1 is DFQATT and CDR2 SNEGSKA (reference sequence). This CDR3 spans 14 amino acids. CDR3: CSARDIPGTYGYTF. In DNA, the CDR3 is TGCAGTGCTAGAGATATCCCGGGGACCTATGGCTACACCTTC.

This clonotype was observed many times. The CDR3: CASSIYRDSEAFF. CDR3 coding DNA: TGTGCCAGCAGCATATACCGGGACAGCGAAGCTTTCTTT. This chain uses TRBV12-3 or TRBV12-4 with TRBJ1-1, with 7 nucleotides matching TRBD1. The V segment lost 6 bases and the J segment 8 bases; nucleotides outside the gene matches: 9. This CDR3 has 13 residues.

A word on this clonotype: This sequence may be a read error, since a much larger clone differs from it by one base. The chain carries TRBV11-2 and TRBJ2-7; D is unclear. V was shortened by 6 bases and J by 6 bases, with 18 bases between the two germline ends. The germline gives CDR1 SGHAT, CDR2 FQNNGV. The CDR3 contains 14 residues. CDR3 DNA sequence: TGTGCCAGCAGTCGACCGGGCCCTACCTGCGAGCAGTACTTC. Its protein product is CASSRPGPTCEQYF.

This clonotype was detected many times. This chain joins TRBV28 and TRBJ2-5, with D tentatively TRBD1 or TRBD2 (6 bases each). There are 15 residues in the CDR3. In germline, CDR1 is MDHEN, CDR2 SYDVKM. Trimming removed 1 base at V and 5 bases at J, with 14 bases between. Written as DNA, the CDR3 is TGTGCCAGCAGTTTATTTGGGGGGCTCCGGGAGACCCAGTACTTC. Encoded protein: CASSLFGGLRETQYF.

The chain is built from TRBV20-1 and TRBJ1-3; D is undetermined. V lost 6 bases, J lost 4 bases, and 10 bases lay in between. CDR1 and CDR2 from the germline V gene are DFQATT and SNEGSKA (reference sequence). The CDR3 loop spans 12 amino acids. The DNA for the CDR3 is TGCAGTGCCCCATCTTCAGGAAACACCATATATTTT. Translation: CSAPSSGNTIYF.

This clonotype was seen repeatedly, ten times or more. CDR3 sequence reads: CAISVSSRAGARSYNEQFF. DNA of the CDR3: TGTGCCATCAGTGTAAGCTCCAGGGCAGGGGCCCGCTCCTACAATGAGCAGTTCTTC. The chain employs TRBV10-3 and TRBJ2-1, with a weak D call TRBD1 (6 bases). Trimming left V 4 bases short and J 0 bases short, with 22 bases between. The germline V gene encodes CDR1 ENHRY and CDR2 SYGVKD. The CDR3 loop spans 19 amino acids.

This clonotype came up many times. The rearrangement links TRBV5-1 to TRBJ2-2; TRBD2 matches 7 bases. The CDR3 contains 15 residues. The V segment lost 3 bases and the J segment 4 bases; nucleotides outside the gene matches: 6. Germline CDR1 reads SGHRS; CDR2 reads YFSETQ. The CDR3 sequence is CASSWRESTTGELFF. For the CDR3, the DNA is TGCGCCAGCAGCTGGCGGGAGTCGACCACCGGGGAGCTGTTTTTT.

This clonotype was recorded many times. The J gene is TRBJ1-2, the V gene TRBV6-5; a weak D match, TRBD1 (5 bases). CDR3 length: 16 amino acids. The V and J ends lost 4 bases and 6 bases respectively, with 21 bases between them. Germline assignment: CDR1 MNHEY and CDR2 SVGAGI. The CDR3: CASSSGPSRTYDGYTF. The CDR3 bases are TGTGCCAGCAGTTCGGGACCGAGCAGAACCTATGATGGCTACACCTTC.

This clonotype was seen a handful of times. The chain has TRBV28 and TRBJ2-1; 7 positions match TRBD1. Losses at the gene ends were 7 bases for V and 3 bases for J; bases not matched to a gene: 12. Germline V gene data show CDR1 as MDHEN and CDR2 as SYDVKM. This CDR3 contains 16 residues. CDR3 DNA sequence: TGTGCCAGCACCCTCTTCGGCTACAGGGGCTACAATGAGCAGTTCTTC. This translates into CASTLFGYRGYNEQFF.

Only a few counts were recorded for this clonotype. The V gene is TRBV5-1, the J gene TRBJ2-2; D not resolved. V dropped 0 bases and J dropped 4 bases, with 7 bases sitting between them. Germline lookup yields CDR1 SGHRS and CDR2 YFSETQ. The CDR3 totals 14 residues. The CDR3 protein is CASSLGDGTGELFF. The CDR3, as DNA: TGCGCCAGCAGCTTGGGTGACGGCACCGGGGAGCTGTTTTTT.

The chain uses TRBV5-1 and TRBJ1-1; 7 nucleotides agree with TRBD1. The CDR3 extends over 14 amino acids. CDR1 and CDR2 (germline): SGHRS, YFSETQ. J was trimmed by 3 bases and V by 4 bases; bases with no gene match: 6. The CDR3 nucleotides are TGCGCCAGCAGCGAAAACAGGGGATACACTGAAGCTTTCTTT. It encodes CASSENRGYTEAFF.

This clonotype appeared many times. The J gene is TRBJ2-4, the V gene TRBV11-1, with TRBD1 matching 7 bases. Germline V gives CDR1 SGHAT, CDR2 FQDESV (reference sequence). V shed 5 bases, J shed 6 bases, and the junction held 7 bases outside the gene matches. This CDR3 is built from 14 residues. The CDR3 DNA sequence: TGTGCCAGCAGCCCCGGGACAGTCCCAAACATTCAGTACTTC. It codes for CASSPGTVPNIQYF.

The chain combines TRBV14 with TRBJ2-3; D might be TRBD1 (6 bases). The CDR3 spans 14 residues. V shed 4 bases and J shed 1 base, with 9 bases lying between them. The V gene's germline CDR1 is SGHDN and CDR2 FVKESK. CDR3 sequence reads: CASSPWTGTDTQYF. In DNA, the CDR3 is TGTGCCAGCAGCCCATGGACAGGCACAGATACGCAGTATTTT.

This clonotype was detected a few times. The chain links TRBV29-1 to TRBJ2-5; D may be TRBD2 (6 bases). Germline loops: CDR1 SQVTM, CDR2 ANQGSEA. There are 11 residues in the CDR3. Trimming pared 5 bases from V and 5 bases from J, leaving 9 bases between. Here the CDR3 reads CSVLGRETQYF. DNA for the CDR3: TGCAGCGTTCTAGGGAGGGAGACCCAGTACTTC.

This clonotype has at least ten counts. This chain connects TRBV27 to TRBJ2-2; D is ambiguous. Germline loops: CDR1 MNHEY, CDR2 SMNVEV (reference sequence). This CDR3 has 12 amino acids. The ends were cut back, 6 bases at V and 4 bases at J, with 6 bases in the middle. CDR3 loop: CASSPSTGELFF. The CDR3 DNA is TGTGCCAGCAGCCCTAGCACCGGGGAGCTGTTTTTT.